Below, one T cell receptor (beta chain) is given with its context. These data belong to a study of blood T cell repertoires in COVID-19. Generated by immunoSEQ multiplex PCR, the TCRdb table keeps only in-frame clones and is missing some. Among 130,000 to 150,000 clones listed, roughly four fifths were seen once. V was shortened by 4 bases and J by 7 bases, with 11 bases between the two germline ends. This CDR3 is built from 14 residues. The germline V gene has CDR1 MNHEY and CDR2 SMNVEV (reference sequence). Sequenced: PBMCs or T cells enriched from blood (not recorded which). This clonotype was obtained from a man in his fifties or sixties who had recovered from COVID-19. The chain combines TRBV27 with TRBJ1-6; D might be TRBD1 (5 bases). The CDR3 loop is CASSSAGSNSPLHF. The DNA of the CDR3 is TGTGCCAGCAGTTCCGCAGGGTCAAATTCACCCCTCCACTTT.